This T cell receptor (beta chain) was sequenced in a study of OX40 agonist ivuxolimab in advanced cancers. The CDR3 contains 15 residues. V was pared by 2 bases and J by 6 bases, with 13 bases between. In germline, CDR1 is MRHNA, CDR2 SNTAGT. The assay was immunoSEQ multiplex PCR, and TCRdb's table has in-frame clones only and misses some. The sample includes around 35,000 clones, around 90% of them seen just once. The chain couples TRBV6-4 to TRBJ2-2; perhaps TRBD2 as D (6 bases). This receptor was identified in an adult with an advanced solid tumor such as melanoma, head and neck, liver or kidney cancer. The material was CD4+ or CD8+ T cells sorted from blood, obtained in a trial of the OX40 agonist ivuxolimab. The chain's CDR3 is CASSDGAAGSGELFF. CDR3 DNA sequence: TGTGCCAGCAGTGACGGGGCCGCGGGGTCCGGGGAGCTGTTTTTT.